The clone carrying this T cell receptor (beta chain) was seen more than once but under ten times. Its antigen is undetermined. The CDR3 is 11 residues long. Deletions cut 1 base from V and 8 bases from J, with 8 bases between. Per the germline V gene, CDR1 is GTSNPN and CDR2 is SVGIG (reference sequence). This sample was included in a study of cytomegalovirus exposure and HLA in healthy donors. In the PCR, 60 Vbeta and 13 Jbeta primers were used. Method: immunoSEQ multiplex PCR; TCRdb's copy keeps in-frame clones and lacks some. Of around 160,000 clones listed, 70% to 80% were seen once; the top ten hold 1%. Whole-study findings and limits: Immune exposure information comprised only CMV serostatus. A later analysis linked a missense DCLRE1C variant to TCR beta V- and J-gene trimming. Some TCR beta chains (roughly 160 of them) were listed as cytomegalovirus-associated. Excluded were some V segments that proved indistinguishable, including TRBV6-2 and TRBV6-3.

The chain combines TRBV30 with TRBJ1-1; D remains unclear. Source material: PBMCs. The source is a woman aged 40 to 49 in good health and CMV-seronegative. CDR3 nucleotide sequence: TGTGCCTGGAGTGAGGCGACAGAAGCTTTCTTT. It translates to CAWSEATEAFF.